What follows is one T cell receptor beta chain and its context. This entry belongs to a study of blood T cell repertoires in COVID-19. About the study: The origin of the acute and convalescent COVID-19 samples was the United States, Italy and Spain. From T cells, B-cell-depleted T cells, or PBMCs came the material, which was cDNA or gDNA.

Per the original data handling: Estimates of nucleated cell counts were drawn from the amplification of reference gene primers. Profiled with immunoSEQ multiplex PCR; TCRdb holds only in-frame clones, not every one. V and J calls and clone size follow that table, whereas D and trimming were derived from the DNA. The data contain fewer than 300,000 clones, approximately 84% of them singletons. The CDR3 sequence is 15 residues long. Trimming at V came to 4 bases and at J to 5 bases, leaving 11 bases not matched to a gene. The germline V gene encodes CDR1 SGHTS and CDR2 YDEGEE. The TCR originated in a human donor in a cohort sampled during active COVID-19. This chain connects TRBV5-8 to TRBJ1-1, with TRBD1 matching 7 bases. The material sequenced was peripheral blood. CDR3: CASSRLAGGRTEAFF. CDR3 nucleotide sequence: TGTGCCAGCAGCCGTCTCGCAGGGGGAAGAACTGAAGCTTTCTTT.